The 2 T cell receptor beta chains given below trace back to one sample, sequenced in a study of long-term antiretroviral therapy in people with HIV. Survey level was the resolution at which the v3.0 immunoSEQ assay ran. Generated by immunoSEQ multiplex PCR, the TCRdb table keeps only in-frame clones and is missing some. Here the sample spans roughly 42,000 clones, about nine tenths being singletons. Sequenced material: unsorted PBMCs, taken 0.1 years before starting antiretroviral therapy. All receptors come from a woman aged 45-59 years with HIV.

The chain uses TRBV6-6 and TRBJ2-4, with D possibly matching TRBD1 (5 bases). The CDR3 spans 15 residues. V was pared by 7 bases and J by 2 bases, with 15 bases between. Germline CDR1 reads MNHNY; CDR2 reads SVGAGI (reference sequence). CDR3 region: CASKDGALPKNIQYF. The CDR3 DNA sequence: TGTGCCAGCAAAGATGGGGCCTTGCCCAAAAACATTCAGTACTTC.

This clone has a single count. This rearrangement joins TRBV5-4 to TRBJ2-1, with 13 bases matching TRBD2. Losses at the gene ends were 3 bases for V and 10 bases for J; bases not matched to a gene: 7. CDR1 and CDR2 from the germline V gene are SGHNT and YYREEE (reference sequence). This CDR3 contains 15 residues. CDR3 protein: CASSWGTSGTDEQFF. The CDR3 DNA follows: TGTGCCAGCAGCTGGGGGACTAGCGGGACGGACGAGCAGTTCTTC.